This T cell receptor (beta chain) was identified in a study of CD8 T cells in Susac syndrome. Study results and limitations: The study conceded that its TCR sequencing and HLA analysis involved relatively few individuals.

The study sequenced TCR beta in blood CD8+ and CD4+ T cells. cDNA came from about 0.46 to 1 ug RNA primed by random hexamers. Amplification of TCR beta CDR3 by immunoSEQ multiplex PCR spanned 54 Vbeta and 13 Jbeta. TCRdb re-called the immunoSEQ multiplex PCR reads with MiXCR, one entry per CDR3 protein. The sample includes 100,000 to 150,000 distinct CDR3 sequences, 90% to 95% of them seen just once. The CDR3 length is 12 residues. From germline, CDR1 is SQVTM and CDR2 ANQGSEA. Trimming cost V 4 bases and J 1 base, with 7 bases left between them. In regard to this clonotype: What it recognizes is unknown.

J is TRBJ2-5 and V is TRBV29-1; possibly TRBD1 or TRBD2 for D (5 bases each). The sequencing sample was made of CD4+ T cells from PBMCs. The clonotype comes from a human donor in good health. CDR3 region: CSVVGAQETQYF. The DNA of the CDR3 is TGCAGCGTTGTCGGGGCCCAAGAGACCCAGTACTTC. Based on the CDR3 plus reference TRBV29-1 and TRBJ2-5, the full variable domain is SAVISQKPSRDICQRGTSLTIQCQVDSQVTMMFWYRQQPGQSLTLIATANQGSEATYESGFVIDKFPISRPNLTFSTLTVSNMSPEDSSIYLCSVVGAQETQYFGPGTRLLVL.